This T cell receptor (beta chain) was identified in a study of control samples from healthy donors and cancer patients. TCRdb keeps only in-frame clones here, not all; method: immunoSEQ multiplex PCR. The sample has about 77,000 clones, approximately 92% seen once; the top ten hold about 5%. The CDR3 is 16 amino acids. Germline CDR1 reads SGDLS; CDR2 reads YYNGEE. Trimming cost V 2 bases and J 2 bases; bases outside gene matches: 7. Material for sequencing was blood. The V gene is TRBV9, the J gene TRBJ1-3; TRBD1 aligns across 7 bases. The TCR originated in a woman aged 60-75 years in good health. DNA for the CDR3: TGTGCCAGCAGCGTGGACCCCGGGACAGCTGGAAACACCATATATTTT. Translation: CASSVDPGTAGNTIYF. The full variable domain, with the rest looked up from reference TRBV9 and TRBJ1-3, is DSGVTQTPKHLITATGQRVTLRCSPRSGDLSVYWYQQSLDQGLQFLIQYYNGEERAKGNILERFSAQQFPDLHSELNLSSLELGDSALYFCASSVDPGTAGNTIYFGEGSWLTVV.